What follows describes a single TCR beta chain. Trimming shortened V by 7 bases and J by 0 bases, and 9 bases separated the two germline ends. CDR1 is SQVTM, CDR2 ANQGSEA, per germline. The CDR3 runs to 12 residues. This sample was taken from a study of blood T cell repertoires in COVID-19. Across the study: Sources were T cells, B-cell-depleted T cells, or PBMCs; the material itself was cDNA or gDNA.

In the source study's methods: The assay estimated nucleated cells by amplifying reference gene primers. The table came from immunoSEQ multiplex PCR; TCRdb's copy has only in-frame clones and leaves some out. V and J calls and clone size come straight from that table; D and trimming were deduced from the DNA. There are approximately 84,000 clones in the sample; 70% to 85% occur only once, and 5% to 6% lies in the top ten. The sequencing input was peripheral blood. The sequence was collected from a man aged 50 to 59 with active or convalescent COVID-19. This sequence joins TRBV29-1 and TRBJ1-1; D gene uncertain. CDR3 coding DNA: TGCAGCGGAGAAATCATGAACACTGAAGCTTTCTTT. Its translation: CSGEIMNTEAFF.